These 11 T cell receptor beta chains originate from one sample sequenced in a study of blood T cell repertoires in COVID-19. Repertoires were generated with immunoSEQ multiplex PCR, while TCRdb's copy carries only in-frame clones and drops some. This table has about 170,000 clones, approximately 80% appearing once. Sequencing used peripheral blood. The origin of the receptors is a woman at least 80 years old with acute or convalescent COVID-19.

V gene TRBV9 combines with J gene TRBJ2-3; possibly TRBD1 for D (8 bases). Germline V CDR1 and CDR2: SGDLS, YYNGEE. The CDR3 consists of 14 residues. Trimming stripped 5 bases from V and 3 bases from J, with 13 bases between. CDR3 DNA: TGTGCCAGCAGAGGACAGGGAGGGACAGATACGCAGTATTTT. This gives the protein CASRGQGGTDTQYF.

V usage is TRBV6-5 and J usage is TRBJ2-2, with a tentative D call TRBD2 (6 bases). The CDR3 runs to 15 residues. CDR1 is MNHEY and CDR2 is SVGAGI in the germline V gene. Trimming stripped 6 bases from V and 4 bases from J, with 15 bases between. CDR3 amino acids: CASRAGRRGTGELFF. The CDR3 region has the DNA TGTGCCAGCAGGGCAGGGAGGCGAGGCACCGGGGAGCTGTTTTTT.

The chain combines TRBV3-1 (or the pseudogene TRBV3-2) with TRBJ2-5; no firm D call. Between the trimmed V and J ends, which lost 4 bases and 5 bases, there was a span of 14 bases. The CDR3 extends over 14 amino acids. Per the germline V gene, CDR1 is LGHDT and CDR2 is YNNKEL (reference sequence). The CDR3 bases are TGTGCCAGCAGCCCCGGGTCGCGAGTGGAGACCCAGTACTTC. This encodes CASSPGSRVETQYF.

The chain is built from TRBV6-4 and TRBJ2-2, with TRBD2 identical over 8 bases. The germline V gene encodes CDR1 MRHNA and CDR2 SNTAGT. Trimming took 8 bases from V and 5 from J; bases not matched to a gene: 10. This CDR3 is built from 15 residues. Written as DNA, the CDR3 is TGTGCCAGCCGTCTTCTCGGGGGGGCGACCGGGGAGCTGTTTTTT. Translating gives CASRLLGGATGELFF.

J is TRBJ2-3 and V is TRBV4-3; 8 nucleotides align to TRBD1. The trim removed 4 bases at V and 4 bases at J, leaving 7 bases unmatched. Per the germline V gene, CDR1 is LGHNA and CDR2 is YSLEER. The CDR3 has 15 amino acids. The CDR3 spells CASSPQGQGADTQYF. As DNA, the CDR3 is TGCGCCAGCAGCCCACAAGGACAGGGTGCAGATACGCAGTATTTT.

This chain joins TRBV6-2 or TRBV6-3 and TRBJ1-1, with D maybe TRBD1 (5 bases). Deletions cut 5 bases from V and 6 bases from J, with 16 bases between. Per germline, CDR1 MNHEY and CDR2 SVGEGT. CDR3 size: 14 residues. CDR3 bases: TGTGCCAGCAGTCGGGCCCAGGGTTTTCCTGAAGCTTTCTTT. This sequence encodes CASSRAQGFPEAFF.

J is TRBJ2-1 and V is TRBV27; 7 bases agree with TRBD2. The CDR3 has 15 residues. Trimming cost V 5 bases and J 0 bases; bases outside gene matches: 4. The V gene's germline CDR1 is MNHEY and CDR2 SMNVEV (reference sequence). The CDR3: CASSRSGDSYNEQFF. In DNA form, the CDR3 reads TGTGCCAGCAGTAGGAGCGGGGACTCCTACAATGAGCAGTTCTTC.

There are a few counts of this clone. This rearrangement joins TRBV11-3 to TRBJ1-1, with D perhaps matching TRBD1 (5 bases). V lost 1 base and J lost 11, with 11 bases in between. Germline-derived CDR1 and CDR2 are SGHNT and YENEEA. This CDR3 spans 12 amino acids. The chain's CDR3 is CASSLGSGRAFF. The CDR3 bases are TGTGCCAGCAGCTTAGGGTCAGGGCGGGCTTTCTTT.

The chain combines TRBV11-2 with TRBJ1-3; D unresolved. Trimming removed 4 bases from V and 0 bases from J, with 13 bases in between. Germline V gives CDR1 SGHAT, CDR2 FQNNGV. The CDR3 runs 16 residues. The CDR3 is CASSSRVPNSGNTIYF. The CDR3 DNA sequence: TGTGCCAGCAGCTCTAGAGTCCCCAACTCTGGAAACACCATATATTTT.

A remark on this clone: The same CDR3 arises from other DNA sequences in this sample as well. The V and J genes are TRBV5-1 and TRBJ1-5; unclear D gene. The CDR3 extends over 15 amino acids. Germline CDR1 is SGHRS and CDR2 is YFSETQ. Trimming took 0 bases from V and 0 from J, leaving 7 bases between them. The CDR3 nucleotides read TGCGCCAGCAGCTTGGACAGTAGTAGCAATCAGCCCCAGCATTTT. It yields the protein CASSLDSSSNQPQHF.

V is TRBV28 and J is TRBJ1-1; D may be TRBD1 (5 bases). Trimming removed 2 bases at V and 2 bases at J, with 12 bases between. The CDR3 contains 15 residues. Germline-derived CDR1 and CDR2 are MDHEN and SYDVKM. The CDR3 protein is CASSLIGEFNTEAFF. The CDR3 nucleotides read TGTGCCAGCAGTTTAATAGGGGAATTCAACACTGAAGCTTTCTTT.